This TCR beta chain was sequenced during a study of blood T cell repertoires in COVID-19. Turning to the study itself: Samples taken during acute and convalescent COVID-19 were collected in the United States, Italy and Spain. The analysed material was cDNA or gDNA that came from T cells, B-cell-depleted T cells, or PBMCs.

The CDR3 has 15 residues. Trimming took 6 bases from V and 8 from J; bases not matched to a gene: 11. Per germline, CDR1 MNHEY and CDR2 SVGAGI. Using immunoSEQ multiplex PCR, the repertoire was profiled, and TCRdb retains in-frame clones only, with some absent. This repertoire shows under 200,000 clones, around 79% found once; its top ten account for less than 7%. The sample comprised peripheral blood. This sequence originates from a woman in her thirties or forties with COVID-19, enrolled during active disease. The rearrangement uses TRBV6-5 and TRBJ2-4; 9 positions agree with TRBD2. CDR3 residues: CASRSEGGGADIQYF. As DNA, the CDR3 is TGTGCCAGCAGGTCCGAGGGCGGGGGGGCAGACATTCAGTACTTC.